This T cell receptor beta chain derives from a study of blood T cell repertoires in COVID-19. In the study overall: Acute and convalescent COVID-19 specimens originated in the United States, Italy and Spain.

The germline V and J ends were trimmed by 6 bases and 6 bases, with 24 bases remaining between them. This CDR3 spans 16 amino acids. Germline V gene lookup returns CDR1 SGHVS and CDR2 FQNEAQ. Seattle-derived patients entered the study during active infection and were followed longitudinally. Source study methods: From reference gene primer amplification, estimates of nucleated cell counts were derived. Repertoires were generated with immunoSEQ multiplex PCR, while TCRdb's copy carries only in-frame clones and drops some. V and J calls and clone size are as listed in that table; D and trimming were resolved from the DNA. Seen here are a few hundred thousand clones, roughly 89% observed once, and the top ten hold roughly 2.2%.

The chain uses TRBV7-8 and TRBJ2-7, with D possibly being TRBD2 (5 bases). Material for sequencing was peripheral blood. The clonotype originates from a woman in her fifties or sixties with COVID-19, enrolled during active disease. CDR3 coding DNA: TGTGCCAGCAGTCGGCGCCGTGCACTAGGGTTTCCCGAGCAGTACTTC. This gives the protein CASSRRRALGFPEQYF.